This is a list of T cell receptor beta chains from one sample in a study of Graves' ophthalmopathy and Graves' hyperthyroidism. From the multiplex PCR reads, TCRdb called clonotypes with MiXCR, one entry per CDR3 protein. The table shows 350,000 to 400,000 distinct CDR3 sequences, with about a sixth occurring only once. The sample comprised peripheral blood. Receptors were obtained from a young woman with Graves' ophthalmopathy. Each CDR3 is given with its conserved first and last residue. Each record gives: clone size, CDR3 length, V gene, J gene, CDR3 protein. A clone size is listed for some rows: how often the clone was seen (once, few, many), or a class if it is expanded.

abundance: few
len: 15
v_gene: TRBV12-3/TRBV12-4
j_gene: TRBJ2-4
CDR3aa: CASSYWGQGTNIQYF

abundance: many
len: 15
v_gene: TRBV4-2
j_gene: TRBJ1-1
CDR3aa: CASSQAGSQGTEAFF

abundance: NA
len: 14
v_gene: TRBV9
j_gene: TRBJ1-1
CDR3aa: CASTTGGRNTEAFF

abundance: many
len: 16
v_gene: TRBV11-3
j_gene: TRBJ2-7
CDR3aa: CASSSADRGYSYEQYF

abundance: many
len: 16
v_gene: TRBV4-3
j_gene: TRBJ1-6
CDR3aa: CASSQAGGSTNSPLHF

abundance: many
len: 18
v_gene: TRBV6-2/TRBV6-3
j_gene: TRBJ2-5
CDR3aa: CASAIYGLADKGQETQYF

abundance: many
len: 15
v_gene: TRBV12-3/TRBV12-4
j_gene: TRBJ2-7
CDR3aa: CASRQTSKGPYEQYF

abundance: many
len: 14
v_gene: TRBV9
j_gene: TRBJ2-7
CDR3aa: CASSMGRDAYEQYF

abundance: many
len: 13
v_gene: TRBV11-2
j_gene: TRBJ1-2
CDR3aa: CASSPAPLRGYTF

abundance: NA
len: 14
v_gene: TRBV12-3/TRBV12-4
j_gene: TRBJ1-6
CDR3aa: CASMVGTGNSPLHF

abundance: NA
len: 12
v_gene: TRBV28
j_gene: TRBJ2-7
CDR3aa: CASSTLGYEQYF

abundance: many
len: 11
v_gene: TRBV19
j_gene: TRBJ2-7
CDR3aa: CATAEIYEQYF

abundance: many
len: 15
v_gene: TRBV27
j_gene: TRBJ1-1
CDR3aa: CASSFQLDRWTEAFF

abundance: many
len: 16
v_gene: TRBV30
j_gene: TRBJ2-2
CDR3aa: CACRDRGRLNTGELFF

abundance: many
len: 13
v_gene: TRBV28
j_gene: TRBJ1-1
CDR3aa: CASSPDKITEAFF

abundance: many
len: 11
v_gene: TRBV6-2/TRBV6-3
j_gene: TRBJ1-1
CDR3aa: CASKDRVEAFF

abundance: many
len: 15
v_gene: TRBV7-2
j_gene: TRBJ2-7
CDR3aa: CASSLDGGNSYEQYF

abundance: NA
len: 16
v_gene: TRBV6-1
j_gene: TRBJ2-7
CDR3aa: CASRQLAGGVSYEQYF

abundance: many
len: 15
v_gene: TRBV15
j_gene: TRBJ2-5
CDR3aa: CATSGTGGNGETQYF

abundance: many
len: 13
v_gene: TRBV5-1
j_gene: TRBJ2-7
CDR3aa: CASSLDLIYEQYF

abundance: NA
len: 14
v_gene: TRBV6-9
j_gene: TRBJ2-7
CDR3aa: CASSQGQGVGEQYF

abundance: many
len: 15
v_gene: TRBV12-3/TRBV12-4
j_gene: TRBJ1-5
CDR3aa: CASSTPRGSNQPQHF

abundance: NA
len: 16
v_gene: TRBV3-1
j_gene: TRBJ2-5
CDR3aa: CASSQDRSGGAETQYF

abundance: many
len: 12
v_gene: TRBV19
j_gene: TRBJ1-1
CDR3aa: CATNAGGTEAFF

abundance: NA
len: 14
v_gene: TRBV29-1
j_gene: TRBJ1-2
CDR3aa: CSVEDRGRNYGYTF

abundance: many
len: 15
v_gene: TRBV20-1
j_gene: TRBJ1-5
CDR3aa: CSDTRDRVKDQPQHF

abundance: many
len: 15
v_gene: TRBV6-1
j_gene: TRBJ1-5
CDR3aa: CASSVGNGYNQPQHF

abundance: many
len: 13
v_gene: TRBV7-2
j_gene: TRBJ1-1
CDR3aa: CASSRQANTEAFF

abundance: many
len: 16
v_gene: TRBV6-5
j_gene: TRBJ2-7
CDR3aa: CASSYSGPGQGYEQYF

abundance: once
len: 14
v_gene: TRBV28
j_gene: TRBJ1-1
CDR3aa: CASSFPMEDTEAFF

abundance: many
len: 18
v_gene: TRBV20-1
j_gene: TRBJ2-6
CDR3aa: CSARGRAGFSSGANVLTF

abundance: many
len: 14
v_gene: TRBV20-1
j_gene: TRBJ2-7
CDR3aa: CSASPVKGTYEQYF

abundance: many
len: 13
v_gene: TRBV9
j_gene: TRBJ2-5
CDR3aa: CASSATGGETQYF

abundance: many
len: 15
v_gene: TRBV28
j_gene: TRBJ2-7
CDR3aa: CASSFIGGGGYEQYF

abundance: NA
len: 16
v_gene: TRBV7-3
j_gene: TRBJ2-5
CDR3aa: CASSPPGLAGTETQYF

abundance: many
len: 13
v_gene: TRBV7-9
j_gene: TRBJ2-5
CDR3aa: CASISGAQETQYF

abundance: NA
len: 14
v_gene: TRBV7-2
j_gene: TRBJ1-1
CDR3aa: CASSSQGALTEAFF

abundance: many
len: 15
v_gene: TRBV6-2/TRBV6-3
j_gene: TRBJ1-5
CDR3aa: CASNRRDGGNQPQHF

abundance: many
len: 15
v_gene: TRBV6-4
j_gene: TRBJ1-5
CDR3aa: CASSPTGVGNQPQHF

abundance: many
len: 15
v_gene: TRBV5-5
j_gene: TRBJ1-5
CDR3aa: CASSFDDGGNQPQHF

abundance: NA
len: 13
v_gene: TRBV24-1
j_gene: TRBJ2-7
CDR3aa: CATSGTRVDEQYF

abundance: many
len: 14
v_gene: TRBV5-1
j_gene: TRBJ1-6
CDR3aa: CASSLEGGPSPLHF

abundance: many
len: 14
v_gene: TRBV10-3
j_gene: TRBJ1-1
CDR3aa: CAIRQDRGNTEAFF

abundance: NA
len: 15
v_gene: TRBV7-2
j_gene: TRBJ1-1
CDR3aa: CASSLGLAGGTEAFF

abundance: many
len: 13
v_gene: TRBV7-3
j_gene: TRBJ1-1
CDR3aa: CASSLYRDSEAFF

abundance: many
len: 13
v_gene: TRBV5-1
j_gene: TRBJ1-1
CDR3aa: CASSLGGDTEAFF

abundance: many
len: 15
v_gene: TRBV28
j_gene: TRBJ2-2
CDR3aa: CASSSRDYYTGELFF

abundance: many
len: 12
v_gene: TRBV20-1
j_gene: TRBJ2-7
CDR3aa: CSAKAGSYEQYF

abundance: many
len: 12
v_gene: TRBV7-2
j_gene: TRBJ1-1
CDR3aa: CASSLAGSQAFF

abundance: many
len: 13
v_gene: TRBV19
j_gene: TRBJ1-5
CDR3aa: CASTLRGREPQHF

abundance: once
len: 14
v_gene: TRBV6-1
j_gene: TRBJ1-2
CDR3aa: CATMPFWGDDGYTF

abundance: many
len: 16
v_gene: TRBV6-5
j_gene: TRBJ1-3
CDR3aa: CASSYLGTASGNTIYF

abundance: many
len: 14
v_gene: TRBV10-2
j_gene: TRBJ2-5
CDR3aa: CASSESGALKTQYF

abundance: NA
len: 16
v_gene: TRBV6-1
j_gene: TRBJ2-2
CDR3aa: CASGPPSGINTGELFF